This T cell receptor beta chain originates from a study of T-cell memory formation after mild COVID-19. This CDR3 contains 13 residues. Germline loops: CDR1 KGHDR, CDR2 SFDVKD. Trimming stripped 4 bases from V and 6 bases from J, with 11 bases between. TCR alpha and TCR beta cDNA libraries carrying sample barcodes and UMIs were produced by 5'RACE using constant-segment primers. Via MiXCR, TCRdb re-called the 5' RACE reads, giving one row per CDR3 protein. The table shows fewer than 250,000 distinct CDR3 sequences, with more than 25% occurring only once. This clonotype was observed a few times. The chain is built from TRBV24-1 and TRBJ1-2; the D is unclear. The clonotype originates from an adult woman who had mild COVID-19 (a few samples of this study predate the infection). Cell type and time point are not known. The source material was PBMCs or a T cell subset sorted from them (not recorded which). DNA of the CDR3: TGTGCCACCAGTGAGACGTTAATGGATGGCTACACCTTC. This encodes CATSETLMDGYTF.